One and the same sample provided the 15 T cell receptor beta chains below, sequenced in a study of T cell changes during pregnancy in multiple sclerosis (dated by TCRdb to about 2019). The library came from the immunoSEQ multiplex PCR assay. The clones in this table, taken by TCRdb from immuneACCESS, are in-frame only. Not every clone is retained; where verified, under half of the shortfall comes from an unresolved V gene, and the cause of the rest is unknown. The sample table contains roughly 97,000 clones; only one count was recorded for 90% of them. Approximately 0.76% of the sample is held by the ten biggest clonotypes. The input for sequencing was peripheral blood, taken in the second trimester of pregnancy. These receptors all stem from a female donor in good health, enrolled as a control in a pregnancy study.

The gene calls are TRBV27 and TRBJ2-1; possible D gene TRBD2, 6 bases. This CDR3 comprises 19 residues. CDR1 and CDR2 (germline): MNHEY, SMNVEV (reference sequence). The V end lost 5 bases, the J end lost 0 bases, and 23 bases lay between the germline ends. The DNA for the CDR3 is TGTGCCAGCAGTGTTGGGACTTGGCCTTTCAAGAGCTCCTACAATGAGCAGTTCTTC. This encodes CASSVGTWPFKSSYNEQFF.

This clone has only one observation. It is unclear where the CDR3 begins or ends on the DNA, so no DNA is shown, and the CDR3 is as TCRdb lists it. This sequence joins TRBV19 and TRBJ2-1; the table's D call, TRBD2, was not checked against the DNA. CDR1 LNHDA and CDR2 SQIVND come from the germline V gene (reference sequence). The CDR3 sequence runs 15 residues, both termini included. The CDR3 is CASTSGLASNNEQFF.

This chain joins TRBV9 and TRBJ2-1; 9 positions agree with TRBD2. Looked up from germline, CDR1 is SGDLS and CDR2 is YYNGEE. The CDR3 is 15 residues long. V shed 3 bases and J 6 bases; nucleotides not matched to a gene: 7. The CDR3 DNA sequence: TGTGCCAGCAGCGGCAAGCGGGAGGTGGGCAATGAGCAGTTCTTC. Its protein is CASSGKREVGNEQFF.

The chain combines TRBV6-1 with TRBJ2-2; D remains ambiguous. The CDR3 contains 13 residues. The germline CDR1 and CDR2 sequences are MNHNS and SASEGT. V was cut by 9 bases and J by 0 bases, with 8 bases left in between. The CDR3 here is CASRFSNTGELFF. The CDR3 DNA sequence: TGTGCCAGTAGATTTTCGAACACCGGGGAGCTGTTTTTT.

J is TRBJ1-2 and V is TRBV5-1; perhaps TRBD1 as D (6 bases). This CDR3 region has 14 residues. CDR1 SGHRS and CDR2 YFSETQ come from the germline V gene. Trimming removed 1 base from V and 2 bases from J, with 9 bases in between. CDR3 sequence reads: CASSLTGSNYGYTF. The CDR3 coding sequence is TGCGCCAGCAGCTTGACAGGGTCGAACTATGGCTACACCTTC.

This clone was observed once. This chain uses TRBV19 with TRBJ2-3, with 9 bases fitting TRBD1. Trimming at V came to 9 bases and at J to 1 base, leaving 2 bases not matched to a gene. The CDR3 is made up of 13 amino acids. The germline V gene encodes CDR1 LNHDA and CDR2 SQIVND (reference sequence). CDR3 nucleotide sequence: TGTGCCAGCCGGGACAGGGGCACAGATACGCAGTATTTT. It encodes CASRDRGTDTQYF. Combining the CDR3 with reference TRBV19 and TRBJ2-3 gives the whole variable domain DGGITQSPKYLFRKEGQNVTLSCEQNLNHDAMYWYRQDPGQGLRLIYYSQIVNDFQKGDIAEGYSVSREKKESFPLTVTSAQKNPTAFYLCASRDRGTDTQYFGPGTRLTVL.

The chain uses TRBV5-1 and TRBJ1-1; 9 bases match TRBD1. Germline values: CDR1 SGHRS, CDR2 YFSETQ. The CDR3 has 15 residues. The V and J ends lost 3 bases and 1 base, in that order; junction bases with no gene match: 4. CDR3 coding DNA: TGCGCCAGCAGCTCAGGACAGGGGCCGAACACTGAAGCTTTCTTT. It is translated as CASSSGQGPNTEAFF.

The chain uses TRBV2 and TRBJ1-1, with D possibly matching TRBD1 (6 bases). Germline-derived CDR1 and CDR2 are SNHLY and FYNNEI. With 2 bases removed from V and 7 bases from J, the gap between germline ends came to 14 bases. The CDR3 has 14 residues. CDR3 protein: CASSEQGLGGEAFF. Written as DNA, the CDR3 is TGTGCCAGCAGTGAACAGGGTCTAGGGGGTGAAGCTTTCTTT.

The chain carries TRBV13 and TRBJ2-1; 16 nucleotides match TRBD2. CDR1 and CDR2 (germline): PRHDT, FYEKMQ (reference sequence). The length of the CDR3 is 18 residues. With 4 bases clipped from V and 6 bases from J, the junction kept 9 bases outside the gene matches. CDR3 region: CASSSPGTSGGAFNEQFF. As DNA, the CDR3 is TGTGCCAGCAGCTCGCCCGGGACTAGCGGGGGGGCCTTCAATGAGCAGTTCTTC.

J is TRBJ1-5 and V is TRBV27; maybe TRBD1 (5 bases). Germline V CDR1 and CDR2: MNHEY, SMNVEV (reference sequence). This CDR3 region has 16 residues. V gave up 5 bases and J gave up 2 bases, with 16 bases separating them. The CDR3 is CASSKAGRIGNQPQHF. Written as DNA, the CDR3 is TGTGCCAGCAGTAAGGCAGGGCGGATTGGCAATCAGCCCCAGCATTTT.

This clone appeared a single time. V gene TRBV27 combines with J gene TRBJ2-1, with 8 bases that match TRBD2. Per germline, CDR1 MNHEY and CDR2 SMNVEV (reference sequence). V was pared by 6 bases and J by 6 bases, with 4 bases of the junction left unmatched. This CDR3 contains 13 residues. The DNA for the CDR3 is TGTGCCAGCAGAGCGGGAGATTCCAATGAGCAGTTCTTC. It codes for CASRAGDSNEQFF.

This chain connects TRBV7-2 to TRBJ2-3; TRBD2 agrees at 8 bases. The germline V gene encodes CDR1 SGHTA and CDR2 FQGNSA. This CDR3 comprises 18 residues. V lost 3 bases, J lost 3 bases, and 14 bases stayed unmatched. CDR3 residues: CASSLVPRFAGGTDTQYF. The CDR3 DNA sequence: TGTGCCAGCAGCTTGGTCCCTCGGTTTGCGGGAGGAACAGATACGCAGTATTTT.

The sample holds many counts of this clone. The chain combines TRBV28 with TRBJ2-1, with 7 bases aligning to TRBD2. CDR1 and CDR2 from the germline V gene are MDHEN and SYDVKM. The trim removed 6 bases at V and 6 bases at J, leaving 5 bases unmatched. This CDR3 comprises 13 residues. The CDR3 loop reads CASRTGLPNEQFF. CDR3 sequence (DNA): TGTGCCAGCAGGACGGGACTACCCAATGAGCAGTTCTTC.

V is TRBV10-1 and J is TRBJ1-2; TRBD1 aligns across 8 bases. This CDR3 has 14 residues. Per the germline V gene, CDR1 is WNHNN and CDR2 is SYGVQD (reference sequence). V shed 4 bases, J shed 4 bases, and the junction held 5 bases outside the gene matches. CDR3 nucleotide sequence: TGCGCCAGCAGTGTAACAGGGGGGATCTATGGCTACACCTTC. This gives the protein CASSVTGGIYGYTF.

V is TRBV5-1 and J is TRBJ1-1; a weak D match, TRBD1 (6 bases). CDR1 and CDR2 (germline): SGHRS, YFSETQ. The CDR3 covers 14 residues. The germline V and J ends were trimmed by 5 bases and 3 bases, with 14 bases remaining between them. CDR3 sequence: CASRLDSGYTEAFF. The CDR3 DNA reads TGCGCCAGCAGGCTGGACAGCGGCTACACTGAAGCTTTCTTT.